The 27 T cell receptor beta chains given below trace back to one sample, sequenced in a study of early T cells in non-severe SARS-CoV-2 infection. TCRdb reprocessed the 5' RACE reads via MiXCR and lists one record per CDR3 protein. The data show 85,000 to 100,000 distinct CDR3 sequences, approximately 13% seen once. The sequenced sample consisted of whole blood. These receptors were taken from an adult who was a healthcare worker with PCR-confirmed SARS-CoV-2 infection or an uninfected control (not recorded which).

CDR3 residues: CASRVGWEETQYF. Written as DNA, the CDR3 is TGTGCCAGCAGGGTCGGTTGGGAAGAGACCCAGTACTTC. The rearrangement links TRBV7-2 to TRBJ2-5, with D unresolved. The CDR3 is made up of 13 amino acids. V gave up 6 bases and J gave up 3 bases, with 11 bases separating them. Germline lookup yields CDR1 SGHTA and CDR2 FQGNSA.

Many counts were recorded for this clonotype. The chain has TRBV4-1 and TRBJ2-5; no clear D gene. The V and J ends lost 1 base and 5 bases respectively, with 8 bases between them. CDR1 is MGHRA, CDR2 YSYEKL, per germline. The CDR3 sequence is 13 residues long. The CDR3 loop is CASSQAVSETQYF. DNA for the CDR3: TGCGCCAGCAGCCAAGCAGTCTCCGAGACCCAGTACTTC.

This clonotype was counted at least ten times. The chain carries TRBV13 and TRBJ1-1; D uncertain. Trimming took off 4 bases at V and 4 bases at J, with 16 bases between the two ends. Germline CDR1 is PRHDT and CDR2 is FYEKMQ (reference sequence). The CDR3 runs to 15 residues. CDR3 nucleotide sequence: TGTGCCAGCAGCTCCCCCAGGCTCCGGGGCACTGAAGCTTTCTTT. It codes for CASSSPRLRGTEAFF.

CDR3 nucleotides: TGTGCCAGCAGTTGGGCCCGGAGGGAGACCCAGTACTTC. It is translated as CASSWARRETQYF. The V gene is TRBV12-3 or TRBV12-4, the J gene TRBJ2-5, with a tentative D call TRBD2 (5 bases). V lost 4 bases, J lost 5 bases, and 11 bases lay in between. The CDR3 loop spans 13 amino acids.

This clonotype was detected ten times or more. This chain links TRBV2 with TRBJ2-5; D gene uncertain. The CDR3 consists of 14 residues. Germline lookup yields CDR1 SNHLY and CDR2 FYNNEI. Trimming took 6 bases from V and 4 from J, leaving 15 bases between them. CDR3 DNA: TGTGCCAGCAGCCTCTCATGGGGTCCAGAGACCCAGTACTTC. Protein product: CASSLSWGPETQYF.

This clonotype was observed many times. The gene calls are TRBV20-1 and TRBJ1-1; no reliable D call. This CDR3 spans 13 amino acids. Germline V gives CDR1 DFQATT, CDR2 SNEGSKA (reference sequence). Deletions cut 3 bases from V and 4 bases from J, with 12 bases between. CDR3 DNA sequence: TGCAGTGCTAGGTGGTCCGCGAGCACTGAAGCTTTCTTT. Translation: CSARWSASTEAFF.

This clonotype was counted at least ten times. The chain combines TRBV2 with TRBJ2-2; maybe TRBD1 (6 bases). The V end was cut by 3 bases, the J end by 2 bases, with 7 bases between. CDR1 is SNHLY and CDR2 is FYNNEI in the germline V gene. This CDR3 is 14 amino acids long. The CDR3: CASSDRGNTGELFF. The CDR3 nucleotides read TGTGCCAGCAGTGACAGGGGCAACACCGGGGAGCTGTTTTTT.

This clonotype showed up many times. The V gene is TRBV7-2, the J gene TRBJ2-2; possibly TRBD2 for D (7 bases). V was clipped by 4 bases and J by 7 bases, with 13 bases between them. Germline CDR1 and CDR2: SGHTA and FQGNSA. This CDR3 has 14 amino acids. The CDR3 bases are TGTGCCAGCAGCTGGGGGGGCAAGCGCGGGGAGCTGTTTTTT. Protein: CASSWGGKRGELFF.

The table lists this clonotype with many counts. The chain links TRBV4-3 to TRBJ2-7; D is tentatively TRBD1 or TRBD2 (5 bases each). The CDR3 is 14 amino acids. The V end lost 4 bases, the J end lost 2 bases, and 12 bases lay between the germline ends. Germline assignment: CDR1 LGHNA and CDR2 YSLEER. CDR3 bases: TGCGCCAGCAGCCGGGACCTAGGGACCTACGAGCAGTACTTC. Translated, it gives CASSRDLGTYEQYF.

This clonotype was seen many times. The chain carries TRBV6-5 and TRBJ2-7; D is unclear. The germline V gene has CDR1 MNHEY and CDR2 SVGAGI. V was trimmed by 4 bases and J by 4 bases, leaving 11 bases between them. The CDR3 runs 13 residues. The DNA of the CDR3 is TGTGCCAGCAGTTGGGGTCCTGCGTACGAGCAGTACTTC. It is translated as CASSWGPAYEQYF.

In this sample, this clonotype turned up many times. The chain links TRBV18 to TRBJ1-4, with D possibly TRBD1 on 5 matching bases. Trimming stripped 3 bases from V and 0 bases from J, with 5 bases between. The CDR3 length is 14 residues. Germline CDR1 reads KGHSH; CDR2 reads LQKENI. CDR3 in DNA: TGTGCCAGCTCACCGACAGCAACTAATGAAAAACTGTTTTTT. The encoded protein is CASSPTATNEKLFF.

Of note for this clonotype: This clone may be a read error of a much larger clone one base away. CDR3 sequence reads: CAISEGKGQDLYEQYF. The CDR3, as DNA: TGTGCCATCAGTGAGGGGAAAGGACAGGACCTCTACGAGCAGTACTTC. The chain recombines TRBV10-3 with TRBJ2-7; TRBD1 matches 7 bases. J was trimmed by 3 bases and V by 2 bases; bases with no gene match: 10. The germline gives CDR1 ENHRY, CDR2 SYGVKD. The CDR3 has 16 amino acids.

This clonotype showed up just a few times. The gene calls are TRBV18 and TRBJ1-6; D is perhaps TRBD1 (6 bases). The CDR3 contains 16 residues. The germline V and J ends were trimmed by 5 bases and 7 bases, with 18 bases remaining between them. Germline assignment: CDR1 KGHSH and CDR2 LQKENI. Written as DNA, the CDR3 is TGTGCCAGCTCATTCGGGGTCAGGGGTTCCAATTCACCCCTCCACTTT. Translating gives CASSFGVRGSNSPLHF.

The chain combines TRBV28 with TRBJ2-7; possible D gene TRBD1, 6 bases. This CDR3 spans 15 amino acids. Trimming took 2 bases from V and 8 from J, leaving 19 bases between them. CDR1 and CDR2 (germline): MDHEN, SYDVKM. CDR3 nucleotide sequence: TGTGCCAGCAGTTTAAGAGACAGGCAGTCTCCTCAGCAGTACTTC. It encodes CASSLRDRQSPQQYF.

This clonotype was detected many times. The chain links TRBV19 to TRBJ1-2; 8 bases match TRBD1. CDR1 and CDR2 from the germline V gene are LNHDA and SQIVND (reference sequence). This CDR3 contains 15 residues. V was clipped by 5 bases and J by 9 bases; unmatched bases: 14. In nucleotides, the CDR3 is TGTGCCAGTAGTTATGGACAGGGCCCTCTTTGGAGCTACACCTTC. This codes for CASSYGQGPLWSYTF.

The CDR3 DNA is TGTGCCAGCAGCCAAGGGGGAACAGGGGCGTACAATGAGCAGTTCTTC. Residues: CASSQGGTGAYNEQFF. The rearrangement links TRBV3-1 to TRBJ2-1, with 7 bases matching TRBD1. Trimming cost V 1 base and J 4 bases; bases outside gene matches: 7. Per germline, CDR1 LGHDT and CDR2 YNNKEL (reference sequence). The CDR3 extends over 16 amino acids.

At least ten counts were recorded for this clonotype. The V gene is TRBV28, the J gene TRBJ2-7; the D gene is possibly TRBD1 (5 bases). Trimming shortened V by 5 bases and J by 1 base, and 15 bases separated the two germline ends. The CDR3 runs 15 residues. Germline assignment: CDR1 MDHEN and CDR2 SYDVKM. CDR3 loop: CASSPDRNPSYEQYF. The CDR3 bases are TGTGCCAGCAGTCCCGACAGAAACCCTTCCTACGAGCAGTACTTC.

This clonotype has at least ten counts. The chain links TRBV2 to TRBJ1-2, with 7 nucleotides matching TRBD1. V lost 5 bases and J lost 8; bases outside the gene matches: 5. CDR3 size: 12 residues. Germline V gives CDR1 SNHLY, CDR2 FYNNEI. In nucleotides, the CDR3 is TGTGCCAGCAGTAAGGGGGCGCGGGGCTACACCTTC. It codes for CASSKGARGYTF.

This rearrangement joins TRBV9 to TRBJ2-2; no clear D. Germline-derived CDR1 and CDR2 are SGDLS and YYNGEE. The CDR3 has 11 amino acids. Deletions cut 2 bases from V and 6 bases from J, with 2 bases between. In DNA form, the CDR3 reads TGTGCCAGCAGCGTTTCCGGGGAGCTGTTTTTT. Amino acids: CASSVSGELFF.

This sequence joins TRBV20-1 and TRBJ2-2, with D possibly called TRBD1 or TRBD2 (5 bases each). This CDR3 has 15 residues. Germline CDR1 DFQATT, CDR2 SNEGSKA (reference sequence). Trimming removed 5 bases from V and 6 bases from J, with 19 bases in between. CDR3 protein: CSAPDRGRQSGELFF. CDR3 nucleotide sequence: TGCAGTGCTCCCGACCGGGGTCGACAGTCCGGGGAGCTGTTTTTT.

This clonotype was counted a few times. The J gene is TRBJ1-5, the V gene TRBV15; D not resolved. Per germline, CDR1 LNHNV and CDR2 YYDKDF (reference sequence). The CDR3 spans 17 residues. Trimming shortened V by 0 bases and J by 3 bases, and 15 bases separated the two germline ends. The CDR3 loop reads CATSREEPLRLNQPQHF. The CDR3 nucleotides read TGTGCCACCAGCAGAGAAGAACCCCTCAGGCTCAATCAGCCCCAGCATTTT.

This clonotype has just a few counts. The CDR3 region is CATSDFRANTGELFF. The CDR3 DNA reads TGTGCCACCAGTGATTTCCGGGCTAACACCGGGGAGCTGTTTTTT. This rearrangement joins TRBV24-1 to TRBJ2-2; D remains unclear. CDR1 and CDR2 (germline): KGHDR, SFDVKD. Trimming stripped 1 base from V and 2 bases from J, with 7 bases between. The CDR3 spans 15 residues.

This clonotype was observed at least ten times. This rearrangement joins TRBV7-9 to TRBJ2-7; D is unclear. Germline assignment: CDR1 SEHNR and CDR2 FQNEAQ (reference sequence). V was pared by 5 bases and J by 3 bases, with 8 bases between. The CDR3 runs to 12 residues. The CDR3 loop is CASSPPSYEQYF. The CDR3 DNA follows: TGTGCCAGCAGCCCCCCCAGCTACGAGCAGTACTTC.

This rearrangement joins TRBV6-6 to TRBJ1-1, with D tentatively TRBD1 (5 bases). The CDR3 is 16 amino acids. Germline CDR1 and CDR2: MNHNY and SVGAGI (reference sequence). Trimming left V 7 bases short and J 5 bases short, with 23 bases between. CDR3 region: CASKAPSGGDRTEAFF. The CDR3 DNA is TGTGCCAGCAAGGCCCCCAGTGGGGGAGATAGGACTGAAGCTTTCTTT.

This clonotype turned up a few times. The CDR3 sequence: CAGGLSAYEQYF. CDR3 in DNA: TGTGCCGGGGGCCTTTCTGCCTACGAGCAGTACTTC. The chain carries TRBV2 and TRBJ2-7; D perhaps matches TRBD1 (6 bases). The germline V gene has CDR1 SNHLY and CDR2 FYNNEI. This CDR3 contains 12 residues. Trimming took 11 bases from V and 2 from J, leaving 13 bases between them.

The chain links TRBV3-1 to TRBJ1-6; 11 bases map to TRBD1. V gave up 4 bases and J gave up 9 bases; unmatched junction bases: 5. The CDR3 consists of 15 residues. Germline V gene sequence: CDR1 LGHDT, CDR2 YNNKEL (reference sequence). CDR3 nucleotide sequence: TGTGCCAGCAGCCCCCCGGGACAGGGGGGTTCACCCCTCCACTTT. Protein sequence: CASSPPGQGGSPLHF.

This clonotype appeared many times. This sequence joins TRBV20-1 and TRBJ2-7, with D perhaps assigned TRBD1 or TRBD2 (6 bases each). The CDR3 spans 11 residues. Trimming removed 4 bases at V and 7 bases at J, with 11 bases between. Germline assignment: CDR1 DFQATT and CDR2 SNEGSKA (reference sequence). For the CDR3, the DNA is TGCAGTGCTACGCGGAGGGGGGAGCAGTACTTC. This gives the protein CSATRRGEQYF.